The T cell receptor (beta chain) under discussion was sequenced for a study of cytomegalovirus exposure and HLA in healthy donors. Study overall: Earlier, roughly 180 million T cells were analyzed, and more than 100 million unique TCR beta sequences were found among them. Findings and caveats of the study: A missense variant in DCLRE1C was later tied to TCR beta V- and J-gene trimming. Many donors carried some public TCRs, although rarity characterized most TCR sequences.

On this clone itself: Its antigen is undetermined.

The CDR3 spans 14 residues. Germline values: CDR1 MDHEN, CDR2 SYDVKM. The junction had 5 bases not matched to a gene; V was cut back by 5 bases and J by 6 bases. The PCR used 60 Vbeta and 13 Jbeta primers. Profiled with immunoSEQ multiplex PCR; TCRdb holds only in-frame clones, not every one. The sample has 100,000 or so clones, roughly 76% seen once. This TCR was sampled from a man aged 50-60 years in good health and CMV-seronegative. The rearrangement joins TRBV28 to TRBJ1-4, with 8 bases lining up with TRBD1. The sample was PBMCs. The CDR3 DNA is TGTGCCAGCAGTCCCAGGGGGCGAGATGAAAAACTGTTTTTT. It translates to CASSPRGRDEKLFF.